The 2 T cell receptor beta chains in this list originate from one sample, sequenced in a study of radiation and T cells in renal cell carcinoma. Method: immunoSEQ multiplex PCR; TCRdb's copy keeps in-frame clones and lacks some. The sample has about 130,000 clones; approximately 90% are singletons. Time point reported: baseline pretreatment blood. Treatment indicated: 15 Gy SBRT to primary tumor, nephrectomy 4 weeks later. The starting material was blood, obtained from a patient whose treatment included radiotherapy and nephrectomy. These receptors were obtained from a woman in her fifties or sixties with renal cell carcinoma.

J is TRBJ2-5 and V is TRBV10-3; D unclear. The DNA matches TRBJ2-7 better at its end, which makes the J call doubtful. The germline V gene has CDR1 ENHRY and CDR2 SYGVKD. The CDR3 runs 13 residues. In nucleotides, the CDR3 is TGTGCCATCAGTGACCCCCCTCGGTACGAGCAGTACTTC. Translation gives CAISDPPRYEQYF.

This clone was observed a few times. V and J are TRBV7-9 and TRBJ1-2; 8 bases map to TRBD1. The ends lost 2 bases at V and 2 bases at J; junction bases unmatched: 7. In germline, CDR1 is SEHNR, CDR2 FQNEAQ (reference sequence). The CDR3 totals 16 residues. The CDR3 sequence is CASSLRGTGLNYGYTF. The CDR3 region has the DNA TGTGCCAGCAGCTTACGGGGGACAGGCCTAAACTATGGCTACACCTTC.